This TCR beta chain was obtained from a study of cytomegalovirus exposure and HLA in healthy donors. Study context: Sequencing of about 200 million T cells in an earlier analysis found 100 million to 140 million unique TCR beta sequences.

With respect to this clone: Its specificity is not known.

Regarding the study as a whole: Later genetic work tied a missense DCLRE1C variant to beta-chain V and J trimming.

Amplification used 60 Vbeta primers and 13 Jbeta primers. Produced via immunoSEQ multiplex PCR; TCRdb's table is partial and in-frame only. The data show 100,000 to 130,000 clones, around 85% seen once. V gave up 1 base and J gave up 2 bases, with 6 bases separating them. The CDR3 consists of 14 residues. CDR1 is SGDLS and CDR2 is YYNGEE in the germline V gene. This chain uses TRBV9 with TRBJ1-4; possibly TRBD1 for D (6 bases). Sequenced material: PBMCs. The clonotype comes from a young man in good health and CMV-seronegative. The chain's CDR3 is CASSVQGTNEKLFF. The DNA for the CDR3 is TGTGCCAGCAGCGTACAGGGGACTAATGAAAAACTGTTTTTT.